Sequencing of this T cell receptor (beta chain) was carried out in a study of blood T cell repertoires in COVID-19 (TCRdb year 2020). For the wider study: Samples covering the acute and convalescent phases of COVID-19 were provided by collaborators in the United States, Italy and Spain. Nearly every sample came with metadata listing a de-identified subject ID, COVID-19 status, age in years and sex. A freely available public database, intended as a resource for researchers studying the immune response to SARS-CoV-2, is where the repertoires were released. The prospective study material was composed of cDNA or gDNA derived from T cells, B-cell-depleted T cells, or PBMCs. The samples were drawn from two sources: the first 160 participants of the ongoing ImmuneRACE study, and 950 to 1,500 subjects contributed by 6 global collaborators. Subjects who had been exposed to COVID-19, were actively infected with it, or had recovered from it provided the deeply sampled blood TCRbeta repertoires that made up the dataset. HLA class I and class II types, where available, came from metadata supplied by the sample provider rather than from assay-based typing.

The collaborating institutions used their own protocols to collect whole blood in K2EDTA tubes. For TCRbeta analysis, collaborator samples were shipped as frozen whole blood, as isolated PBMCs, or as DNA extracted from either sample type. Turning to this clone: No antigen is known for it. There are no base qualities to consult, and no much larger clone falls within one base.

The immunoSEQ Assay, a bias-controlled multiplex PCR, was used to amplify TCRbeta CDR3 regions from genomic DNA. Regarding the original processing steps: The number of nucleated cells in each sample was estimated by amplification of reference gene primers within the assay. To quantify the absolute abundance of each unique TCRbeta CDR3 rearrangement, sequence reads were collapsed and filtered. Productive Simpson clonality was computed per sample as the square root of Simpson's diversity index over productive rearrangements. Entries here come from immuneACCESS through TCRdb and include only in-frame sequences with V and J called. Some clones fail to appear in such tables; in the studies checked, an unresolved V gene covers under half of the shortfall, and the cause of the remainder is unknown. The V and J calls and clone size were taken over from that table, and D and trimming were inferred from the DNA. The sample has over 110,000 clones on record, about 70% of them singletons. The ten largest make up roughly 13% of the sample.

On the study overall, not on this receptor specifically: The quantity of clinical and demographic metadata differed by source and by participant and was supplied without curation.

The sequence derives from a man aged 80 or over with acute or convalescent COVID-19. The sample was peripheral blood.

The bases are TGTGCCAGCAAGAGGGCGAGGGGGTGGCAAGAGACCCAGTACTTC. This encodes CASKRARGWQETQYF. Recombination linked TRBV28 to TRBJ2-5; D gene: possibly TRBD1, on 6 matching bases. From the cysteine through the phenylalanine, the CDR3 covers 15 amino acids. The only DNA kept is the CDR3, 45 bases in frame from the first base. V loses 7 bases, J loses 2 bases, and the germline ends lie 17 bases apart. Looking up the germline V gene yields CDR1 MDHEN and CDR2 SYDVKM.